The entry below gives a single T cell receptor (beta chain) sequence along with its context. The antigen is not known. Naive CD4+ cells were CD45RA-selected; the remaining cells were memory. Germline V gene sequence: CDR1 ENHRY, CDR2 SYGVKD. CDR3 size: 15 residues. The germline V and J ends were trimmed by 2 bases and 4 bases, with 12 bases remaining between them. This sample was included in a study of shared clonotypes between healthy human individuals. Study conclusions and caveats: There were few donors, and this limited the genetic and exposure-history diversity represented.

It was at deep level that the assay was run. As handled by the study authors: Filtering differed, since immunoSEQ gave only junction sequences and no quality scores. Clones were sequenced by immunoSEQ multiplex PCR, and TCRdb holds only the in-frame ones, with some missing. The DNA gave D and trimming, while V, J and clone size come from that table. Here the sample spans some 2,400,000 clones, approximately 95% being singletons. The specimen was naive CD4+ T cells sorted from blood. Noted subset: CD45RA+ positively selected. The clonotype comes from a man in his late teens or twenties in good health. The rearrangement links TRBV10-3 to TRBJ1-3, with a tentative D call TRBD1 (6 bases). The CDR3 reads CAISERTGSGNTIYF. CDR3 DNA sequence: TGTGCCATCAGTGAGAGAACAGGGTCGGGAAACACCATATATTTT.